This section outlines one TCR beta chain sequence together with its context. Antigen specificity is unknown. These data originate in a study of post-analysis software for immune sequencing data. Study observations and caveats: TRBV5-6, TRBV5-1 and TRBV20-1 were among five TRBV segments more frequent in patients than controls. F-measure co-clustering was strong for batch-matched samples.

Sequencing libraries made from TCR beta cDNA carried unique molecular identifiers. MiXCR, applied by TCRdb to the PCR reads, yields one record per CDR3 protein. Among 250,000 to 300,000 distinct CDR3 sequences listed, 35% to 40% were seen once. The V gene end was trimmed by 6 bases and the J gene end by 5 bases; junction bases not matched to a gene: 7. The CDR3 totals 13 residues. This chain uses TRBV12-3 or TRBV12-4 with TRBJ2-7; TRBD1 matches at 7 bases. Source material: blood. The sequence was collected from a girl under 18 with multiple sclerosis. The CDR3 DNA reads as TGTGCCAGCAGAGCGAGACAGGGACACGAGCAGTACTTC. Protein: CASRARQGHEQYF.